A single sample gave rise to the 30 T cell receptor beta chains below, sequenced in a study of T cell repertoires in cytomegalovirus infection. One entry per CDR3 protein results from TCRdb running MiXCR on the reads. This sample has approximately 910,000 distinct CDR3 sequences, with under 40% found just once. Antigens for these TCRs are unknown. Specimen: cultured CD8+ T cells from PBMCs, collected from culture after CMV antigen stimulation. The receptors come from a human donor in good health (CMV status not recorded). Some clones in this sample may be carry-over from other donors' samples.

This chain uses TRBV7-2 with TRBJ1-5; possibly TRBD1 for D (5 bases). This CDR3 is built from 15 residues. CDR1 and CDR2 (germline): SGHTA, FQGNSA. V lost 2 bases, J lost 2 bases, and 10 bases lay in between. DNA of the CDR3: TGTACCAGCAGCTTAAACCAGGGACGCAATCAGCCCCAGCATTTT. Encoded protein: CTSSLNQGRNQPQHF.

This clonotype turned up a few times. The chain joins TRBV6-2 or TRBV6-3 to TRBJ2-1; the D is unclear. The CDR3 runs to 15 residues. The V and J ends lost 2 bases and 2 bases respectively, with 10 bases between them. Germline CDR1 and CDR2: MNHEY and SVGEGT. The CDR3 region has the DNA TGTGCCAGCAGTTACAAGGTCACCACCTACAATGAGCAGTTCTTC. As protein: CASSYKVTTYNEQFF.

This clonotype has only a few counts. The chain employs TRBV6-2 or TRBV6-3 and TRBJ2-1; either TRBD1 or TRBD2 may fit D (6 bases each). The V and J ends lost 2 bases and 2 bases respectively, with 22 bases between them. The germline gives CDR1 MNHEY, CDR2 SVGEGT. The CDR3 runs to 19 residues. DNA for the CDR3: TGTGCCAGCAGTTACGGGGGGCCCTCCTTATCCACTACCTACAATGAGCAGTTCTTC. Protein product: CASSYGGPSLSTTYNEQFF.

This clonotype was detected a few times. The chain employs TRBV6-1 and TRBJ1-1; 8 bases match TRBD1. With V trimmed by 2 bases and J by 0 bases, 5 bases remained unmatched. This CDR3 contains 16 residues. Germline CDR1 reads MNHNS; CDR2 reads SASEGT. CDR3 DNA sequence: TGTGCCAGCAGTGAACATCAGGGGGCAGTGAACACTGAAGCTTTCTTT. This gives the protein CASSEHQGAVNTEAFF.

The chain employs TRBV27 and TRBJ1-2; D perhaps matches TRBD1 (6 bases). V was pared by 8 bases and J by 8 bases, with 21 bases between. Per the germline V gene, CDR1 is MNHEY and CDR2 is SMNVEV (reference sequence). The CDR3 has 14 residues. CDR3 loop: CASQMGGADSGYTF. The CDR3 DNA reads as TGTGCCAGCCAAATGGGGGGGGCGGATTCCGGCTACACCTTC.

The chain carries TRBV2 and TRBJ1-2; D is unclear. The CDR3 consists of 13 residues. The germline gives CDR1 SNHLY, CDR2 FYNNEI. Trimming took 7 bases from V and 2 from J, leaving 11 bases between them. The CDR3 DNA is TGTGCCAGCACGGGCAGGAGAAACTATGGCTACACCTTC. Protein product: CASTGRRNYGYTF.

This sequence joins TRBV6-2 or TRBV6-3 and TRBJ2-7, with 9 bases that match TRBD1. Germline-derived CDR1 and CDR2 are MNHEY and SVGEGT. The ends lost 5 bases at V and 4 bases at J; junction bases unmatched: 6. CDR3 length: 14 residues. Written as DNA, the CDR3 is TGTGCCAGCAGTGGGACAGGGTGGCGGTACGAGCAGTACGTC. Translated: CASSGTGWRYEQYV.

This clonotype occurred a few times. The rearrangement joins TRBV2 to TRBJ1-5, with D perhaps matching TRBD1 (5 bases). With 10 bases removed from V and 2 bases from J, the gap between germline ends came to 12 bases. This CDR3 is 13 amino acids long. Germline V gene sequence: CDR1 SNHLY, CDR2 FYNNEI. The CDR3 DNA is TGTGCCACCGGGACGGTGGGCAATCAGCCCCAGCATTTT. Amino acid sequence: CATGTVGNQPQHF.

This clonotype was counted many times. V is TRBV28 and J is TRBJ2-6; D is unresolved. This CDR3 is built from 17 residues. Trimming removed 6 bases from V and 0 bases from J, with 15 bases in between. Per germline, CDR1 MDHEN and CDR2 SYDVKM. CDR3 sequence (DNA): TGTGCCAGCAGACTCCGGGTCGCCAACTCTGGGGCCAACGTCCTGACTTTC. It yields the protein CASRLRVANSGANVLTF.

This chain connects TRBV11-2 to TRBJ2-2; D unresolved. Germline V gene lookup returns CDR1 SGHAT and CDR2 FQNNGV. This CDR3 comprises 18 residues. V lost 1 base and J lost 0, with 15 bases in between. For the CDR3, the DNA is TGTGCCAGCAGCTTAGGGGGATCCTCACCCCCGAACACCGGGGAGCTGTTTTTT. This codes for CASSLGGSSPPNTGELFF.

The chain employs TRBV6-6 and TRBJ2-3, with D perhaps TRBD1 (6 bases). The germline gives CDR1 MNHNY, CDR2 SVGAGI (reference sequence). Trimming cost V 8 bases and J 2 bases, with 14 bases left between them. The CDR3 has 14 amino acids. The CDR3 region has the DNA TGTGCCAGCTGGGGGCAGGAATTCACAGATACGCAGTATTTT. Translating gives CASWGQEFTDTQYF.

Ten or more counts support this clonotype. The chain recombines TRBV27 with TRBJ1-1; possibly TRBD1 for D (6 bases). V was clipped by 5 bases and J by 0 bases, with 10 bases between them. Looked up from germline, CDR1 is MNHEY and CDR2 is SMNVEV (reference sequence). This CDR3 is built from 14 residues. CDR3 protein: CASSTGQMNTEAFF. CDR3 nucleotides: TGTGCCAGCAGTACCGGACAGATGAACACTGAAGCTTTCTTT.

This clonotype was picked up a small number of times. The DNA of the CDR3 is TGTGCCAGCAGCTTTGGAGCGGGGGGGTGGGGTGAGCAGTTCTTC. This sequence encodes CASSFGAGGWGEQFF. V is TRBV5-5 and J is TRBJ2-1, with 10 positions matching TRBD2. Trimming cost V 2 bases and J 9 bases; bases outside gene matches: 8. The CDR3 contains 15 residues. CDR1 and CDR2 from the germline V gene are SGHKS and YYEKEE (reference sequence).

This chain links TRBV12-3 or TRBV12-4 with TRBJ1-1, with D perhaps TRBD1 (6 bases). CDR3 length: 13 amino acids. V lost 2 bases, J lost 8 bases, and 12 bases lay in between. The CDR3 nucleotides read TGTGCCAGCAGTTTAAAATTGGACAGCGAAGCTTTCTTT. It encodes CASSLKLDSEAFF.

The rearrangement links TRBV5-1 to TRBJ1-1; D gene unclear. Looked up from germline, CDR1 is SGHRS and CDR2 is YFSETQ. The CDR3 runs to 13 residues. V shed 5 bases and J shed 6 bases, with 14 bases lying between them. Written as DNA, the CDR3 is TGCGCCAGCAGTAGCGAGGGCCACGCTGAAGCTTTCTTT. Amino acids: CASSSEGHAEAFF.

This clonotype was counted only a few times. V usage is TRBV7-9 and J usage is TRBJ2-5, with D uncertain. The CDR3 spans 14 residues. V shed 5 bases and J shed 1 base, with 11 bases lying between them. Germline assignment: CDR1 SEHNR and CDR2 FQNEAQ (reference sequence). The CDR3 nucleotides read TGTGCCAGCAGCGGGCACGGCCGCCAAGAGACCCAGTACTTC. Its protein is CASSGHGRQETQYF.

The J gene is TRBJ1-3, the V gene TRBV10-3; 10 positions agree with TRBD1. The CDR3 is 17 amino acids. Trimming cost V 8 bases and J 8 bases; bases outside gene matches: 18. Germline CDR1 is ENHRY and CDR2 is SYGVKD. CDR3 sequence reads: CAIRLAIGTGVLDTIYF. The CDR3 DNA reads TGTGCCATCCGCCTCGCAATTGGGACAGGGGTATTGGACACCATATATTTT.

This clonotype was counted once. This CDR3 reads CATGPPTGDTGELFF. The DNA for the CDR3 is TGTGCCACCGGTCCACCGACAGGGGACACCGGGGAGCTGTTTTTT. The chain is built from TRBV15 and TRBJ2-2; 8 bases map to TRBD1. The CDR3 covers 15 residues. Trimming removed 8 bases from V and 3 bases from J; junction bases left unmatched: 8. The germline CDR1 and CDR2 sequences are LNHNV and YYDKDF (reference sequence).

CDR3 sequence: CASSHLEAYNEQFF. The CDR3 DNA reads TGTGCCAGCAGTCACCTGGAAGCATACAATGAGCAGTTCTTC. The gene calls are TRBV6-6 and TRBJ2-1, with D hard to call. This CDR3 region has 14 residues. The V and J ends lost 5 bases and 4 bases respectively, with 12 bases between them. Germline assignment: CDR1 MNHNY and CDR2 SVGAGI (reference sequence).

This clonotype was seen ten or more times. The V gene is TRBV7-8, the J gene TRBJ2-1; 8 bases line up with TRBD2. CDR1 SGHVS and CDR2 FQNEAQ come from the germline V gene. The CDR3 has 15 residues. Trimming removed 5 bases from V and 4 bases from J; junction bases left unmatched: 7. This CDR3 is CASSTQAGVYNEQFF. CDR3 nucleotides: TGTGCCAGCAGCACGCAAGCGGGGGTGTACAATGAGCAGTTCTTC.

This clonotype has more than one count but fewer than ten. CDR3 DNA: TGTGCCAGCAGTCCGGTGGGGGGGGGAGATGAAGCTTTCTTT. This gives the protein CASSPVGGGDEAFF. The chain combines TRBV28 with TRBJ1-1; D perhaps matches TRBD1 (5 bases). The CDR3 is 14 residues long. With 5 bases removed from V and 7 bases from J, the gap between germline ends came to 17 bases. Germline values: CDR1 MDHEN, CDR2 SYDVKM.

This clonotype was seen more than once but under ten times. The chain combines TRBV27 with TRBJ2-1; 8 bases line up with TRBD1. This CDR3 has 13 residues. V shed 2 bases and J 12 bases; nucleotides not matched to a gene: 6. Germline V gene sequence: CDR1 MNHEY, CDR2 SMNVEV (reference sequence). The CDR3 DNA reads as TGTGCCAGCAGTTTACAGGGGGCAGGGGGGCAGTTCTTC. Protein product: CASSLQGAGGQFF.

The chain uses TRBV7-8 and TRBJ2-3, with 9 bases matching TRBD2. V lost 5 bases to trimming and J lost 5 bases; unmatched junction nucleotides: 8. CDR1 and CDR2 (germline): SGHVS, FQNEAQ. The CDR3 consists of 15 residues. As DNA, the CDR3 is TGTGCCAGCAGCGGGGGACTAGCCGTTCAAGATACGCAGTATTTT. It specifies CASSGGLAVQDTQYF.

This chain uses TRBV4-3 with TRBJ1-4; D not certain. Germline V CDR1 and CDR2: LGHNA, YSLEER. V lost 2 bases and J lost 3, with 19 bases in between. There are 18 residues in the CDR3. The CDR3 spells CASSQKPFVGVPNEKLFF. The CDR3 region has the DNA TGCGCCAGCAGCCAAAAGCCTTTTGTGGGAGTCCCTAATGAAAAACTGTTTTTT.

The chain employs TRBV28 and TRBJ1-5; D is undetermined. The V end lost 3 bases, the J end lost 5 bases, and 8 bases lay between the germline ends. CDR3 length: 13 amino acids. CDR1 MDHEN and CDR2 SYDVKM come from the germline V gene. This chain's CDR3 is CASSFPSDQPQHF. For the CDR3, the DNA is TGTGCCAGCAGTTTTCCCTCCGATCAGCCCCAGCATTTT.

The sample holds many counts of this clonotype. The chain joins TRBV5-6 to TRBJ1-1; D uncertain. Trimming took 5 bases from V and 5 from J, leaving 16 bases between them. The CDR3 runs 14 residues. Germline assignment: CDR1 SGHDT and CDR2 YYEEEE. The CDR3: CASRKGRRGTEAFF. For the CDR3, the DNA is TGTGCCAGCAGGAAGGGCAGGCGAGGAACTGAAGCTTTCTTT.

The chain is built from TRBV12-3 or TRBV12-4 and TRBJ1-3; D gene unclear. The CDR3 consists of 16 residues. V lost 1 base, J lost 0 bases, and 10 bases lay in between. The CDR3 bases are TGTGCCAGCAGTTTAGTATGGTTCGGCTCTGGAAACACCATATATTTT. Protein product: CASSLVWFGSGNTIYF.

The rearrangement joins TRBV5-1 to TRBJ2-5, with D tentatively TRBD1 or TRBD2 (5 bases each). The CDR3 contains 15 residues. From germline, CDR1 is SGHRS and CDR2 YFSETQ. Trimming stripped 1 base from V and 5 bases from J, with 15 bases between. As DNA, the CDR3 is TGCGCCAGCAGCTTGTATCAGGGACCCTCGGAGACCCAGTACTTC. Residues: CASSLYQGPSETQYF.

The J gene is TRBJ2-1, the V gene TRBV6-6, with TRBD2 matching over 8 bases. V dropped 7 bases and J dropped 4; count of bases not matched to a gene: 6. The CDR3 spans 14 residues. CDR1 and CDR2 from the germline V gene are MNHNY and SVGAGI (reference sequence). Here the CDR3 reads CASILAGLYNEQFF. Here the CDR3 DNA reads TGTGCCAGCATCTTAGCGGGGCTTTACAATGAGCAGTTCTTC.

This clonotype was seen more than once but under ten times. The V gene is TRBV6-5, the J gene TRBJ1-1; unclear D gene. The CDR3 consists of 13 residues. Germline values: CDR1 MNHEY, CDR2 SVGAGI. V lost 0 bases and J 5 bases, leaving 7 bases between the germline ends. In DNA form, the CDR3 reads TGTGCCAGCAGTTACTCGTTCCGGACTGAAGCTTTCTTT. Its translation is CASSYSFRTEAFF.